A single sample is the source of the 18 T cell receptor beta chains below, sequenced in a study of graft-versus-host responses after intestinal transplantation. Repertoires were generated with immunoSEQ multiplex PCR, while TCRdb's copy carries only in-frame clones and drops some. The sample carries around 120,000 clones, about nine tenths recorded once. Antigens of these TCRs are unknown. The sample in question was unstimulated CD4+ T cells sorted from spleen or lymph node cells, obtained before intestinal transplant. These receptors originate from a human donor who received an intestinal transplant.

This chain uses TRBV5-4 with TRBJ2-3, with D possibly being TRBD2 (6 bases). V lost 4 bases, J lost 3 bases, and 12 bases lay in between. The CDR3 contains 14 residues. Germline values: CDR1 SGHNT, CDR2 YYREEE (reference sequence). The CDR3 bases are TGTGCCAGCAGCGACTCAGGGAGGACAGATACGCAGTATTTT. Protein: CASSDSGRTDTQYF.

This clone is a singleton in its sample. V usage is TRBV6-5 and J usage is TRBJ1-2; D possibly corresponds to TRBD1 (6 bases). With 5 bases removed from V and 8 bases from J, the gap between germline ends came to 15 bases. CDR1 is MNHEY, CDR2 SVGAGI, per germline. The CDR3 runs to 13 residues. The CDR3 sequence: CASSEYRVQGYTF. Written as DNA, the CDR3 is TGTGCCAGCAGTGAATACAGGGTCCAGGGCTACACCTTC.

Here the CDR3 reads CASSVGTGLANEKLFF. DNA for the CDR3: TGTGCCAGCAGTGTTGGAACAGGCCTGGCTAATGAAAAACTGTTTTTT. This chain connects TRBV27 to TRBJ1-4; tentative D call: TRBD1 (5 bases). Germline loops: CDR1 MNHEY, CDR2 SMNVEV (reference sequence). The CDR3 contains 16 residues. V shed 5 bases and J shed 3 bases, with 16 bases lying between them.

The V gene is TRBV7-2, the J gene TRBJ1-2, with D uncertain. The CDR3 length is 14 residues. V was cut by 5 bases and J by 7 bases, with 17 bases left in between. The germline V gene has CDR1 SGHTA and CDR2 FQGNSA. The CDR3 DNA follows: TGTGCCAGCAGCCAAGATCTTCCAACACGTGGCTACACCTTC. Translated, it gives CASSQDLPTRGYTF.

The chain carries TRBV10-3 and TRBJ2-2, with TRBD2 identical over 7 bases. J was trimmed by 5 bases and V by 8 bases; bases with no gene match: 11. CDR1 is ENHRY, CDR2 SYGVKD, per germline. The CDR3 runs to 15 residues. The CDR3 protein is CAIGGGPDSTGELFF. As DNA, the CDR3 is TGTGCCATCGGGGGGGGACCGGATAGTACCGGGGAGCTGTTTTTT.

The chain combines TRBV7-9 with TRBJ1-1, with D possibly being TRBD1 (5 bases). Germline V lookup: CDR1 SEHNR, CDR2 FQNEAQ (reference sequence). The CDR3 has 16 amino acids. Trimming left V 1 base short and J 7 bases short, with 19 bases between. The CDR3 sequence is CASSLVTGREVGEAFF. CDR3 bases: TGTGCCAGCAGCTTAGTAACTGGCAGGGAGGTCGGTGAAGCTTTCTTT.

The V gene is TRBV5-8, the J gene TRBJ1-2, with a tentative D call TRBD1 (5 bases). Trimming took off 4 bases at V and 4 bases at J, with 14 bases between the two ends. Germline CDR1 and CDR2: SGHTS and YDEGEE. The CDR3 length is 14 residues. CDR3 DNA: TGTGCCAGCAGCCCCTTTCAGGGTGGCTATGGCTACACCTTC. Its translation: CASSPFQGGYGYTF. Drawing the rest from reference TRBV5-8 and TRBJ1-2, the complete variable domain is EAGVTQSPTHLIKTRGQQATLRCSPISGHTSVYWYQQALGLGLQFLLWYDEGEERNRGNFPPRFSGRQFPNYSSELNVNALELEDSALYLCASSPFQGGYGYTFGSGTRLTVV.

As regards this clone: One junction end disagrees with the germline gene, perhaps due to a read error. Distinct nucleotide sequences in the sample also encode this CDR3. The chain employs TRBV20-1 and TRBJ2-7, with unresolved D. This CDR3 has 9 residues. The germline CDR1 and CDR2 sequences are DFQATT and SNEGSKA (reference sequence). DNA of the CDR3: TGTAGTGCCCGGTACGAGCAGTACTTC. The encoded protein is CSARYEQYF.

The genes are TRBV7-2 and TRBJ2-1; perhaps TRBD1 as D (6 bases). Germline V gene lookup returns CDR1 SGHTA and CDR2 FQGNSA. CDR3 size: 16 residues. V was pared by 5 bases and J by 6 bases, with 20 bases between. The CDR3, as DNA: TGTGCCAGCAGCCATTCCTTACAGGGATCGGGCAATGAGCAGTTCTTC. Protein sequence: CASSHSLQGSGNEQFF.

The gene calls are TRBV5-1 and TRBJ2-2; possible D gene TRBD2, 6 bases. The CDR3 contains 16 residues. V was trimmed by 4 bases and J by 1 base, leaving 14 bases between them. Germline lookup yields CDR1 SGHRS and CDR2 YFSETQ. The CDR3 sequence: CASSPGRSGNTGELFF. The CDR3 DNA is TGCGCCAGCAGCCCCGGGAGAAGCGGGAACACCGGGGAGCTGTTTTTT.

The rearrangement links TRBV28 to TRBJ2-7; TRBD2 aligns across 8 bases. Germline V lookup: CDR1 MDHEN, CDR2 SYDVKM. This CDR3 is built from 15 residues. Trimming at V came to 9 bases and at J to 6 bases, leaving 16 bases not matched to a gene. CDR3: CASVLSGGGGGEQYF. In nucleotides, the CDR3 is TGTGCCAGTGTTCTGAGCGGGGGCGGAGGAGGCGAGCAGTACTTC.

The V and J genes are TRBV25-1 and TRBJ1-6, with 8 bases lining up with TRBD1. The CDR3 has 15 residues. The germline V gene has CDR1 MGHDK and CDR2 SYGVNS. Trimming took 4 bases from V and 7 from J; bases not matched to a gene: 6. CDR3: CASSGNRGWNSPLHF. The CDR3 DNA sequence: TGTGCCAGCAGTGGTAACAGGGGGTGGAATTCACCCCTCCACTTT.

V and J are TRBV30 and TRBJ2-3; D is possibly TRBD1 (6 bases). V was clipped by 1 base and J by 4 bases, with 12 bases between them. Germline CDR1 GTSNPN, CDR2 SVGIG (reference sequence). The CDR3 is 14 amino acids. In DNA, the CDR3 is TGTGCCTGGAGTGGGGGGCCCGGACCAGATACGCAGTATTTT. This encodes CAWSGGPGPDTQYF.

V gene TRBV7-9 combines with J gene TRBJ2-2, with 7 bases that match TRBD1. Germline V CDR1 and CDR2: SEHNR, FQNEAQ (reference sequence). The J segment lost 3 bases and the V segment lost 1 base, leaving 14 bases of the junction unmatched. CDR3 length: 19 residues. In DNA form, the CDR3 reads TGTGCCAGCAGCTTAGGAGGGGGCGCCCGCCAAGGGCACACCGGGGAGCTGTTTTTT. Protein: CASSLGGGARQGHTGELFF.

The CDR3 protein is CASSEQGSYNEQFF. Written as DNA, the CDR3 is TGTGCCAGCAGTGAACAGGGAAGCTACAATGAGCAGTTCTTC. The chain uses TRBV6-4 and TRBJ2-1; TRBD1 is a possible D gene (6 bases). Germline V lookup: CDR1 MRHNA, CDR2 SNTAGT. V lost 3 bases and J lost 3, with 9 bases in between. The CDR3 has 14 amino acids.

V and J are TRBV5-1 and TRBJ2-3, with 12 bases aligning to TRBD2. This CDR3 is built from 18 residues. Germline loops: CDR1 SGHRS, CDR2 YFSETQ. Trimming took 4 bases from V and 0 from J; bases not matched to a gene: 9. The chain's CDR3 is CASSRITTSGSSTDTQYF. CDR3 DNA: TGCGCCAGCAGCCGGATCACGACTAGCGGGAGTAGCACAGATACGCAGTATTTT. The full variable domain, completed using reference TRBV5-1 and TRBJ2-3, is KAGVTQTPRYLIKTRGQQVTLSCSPISGHRSVSWYQQTPGQGLQFLFEYFSETQRNKGNFPGRFSGRQFSNSRSEMNVSTLELGDSALYLCASSRITTSGSSTDTQYFGPGTRLTVL.

The chain has TRBV7-2 and TRBJ2-2; no clear D gene. This CDR3 region has 12 residues. Trimming cost V 4 bases and J 8 bases, with 8 bases left between them. CDR1 is SGHTA and CDR2 is FQGNSA in the germline V gene. This chain's CDR3 is CASSYQLGELFF. The CDR3 DNA reads TGTGCCAGCAGCTACCAGTTAGGGGAGCTGTTTTTT.

This rearrangement joins TRBV7-9 to TRBJ1-6; D perhaps matches TRBD1 (6 bases). The CDR3 runs 17 residues. Germline V gives CDR1 SEHNR, CDR2 FQNEAQ (reference sequence). V lost 6 bases to trimming and J lost 10 bases, with 25 bases between them. The CDR3 protein is CASSSLREDSRRSPLHF. The CDR3 DNA is TGTGCCAGCAGTTCACTCAGAGAGGACAGCCGTCGGTCACCCCTCCACTTT.